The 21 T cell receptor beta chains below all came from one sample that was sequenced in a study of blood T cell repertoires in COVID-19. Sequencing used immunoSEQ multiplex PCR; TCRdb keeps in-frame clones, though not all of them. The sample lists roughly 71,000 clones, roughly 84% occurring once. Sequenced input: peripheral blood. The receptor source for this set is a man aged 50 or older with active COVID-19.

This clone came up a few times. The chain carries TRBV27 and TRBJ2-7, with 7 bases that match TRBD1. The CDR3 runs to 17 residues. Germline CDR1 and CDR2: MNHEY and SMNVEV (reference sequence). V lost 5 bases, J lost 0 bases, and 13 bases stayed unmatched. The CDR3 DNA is TGTGCCAGCAGTCTAAGGTTCCCCCGGGACAGCTCCTACGAGCAGTACTTC. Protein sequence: CASSLRFPRDSSYEQYF.

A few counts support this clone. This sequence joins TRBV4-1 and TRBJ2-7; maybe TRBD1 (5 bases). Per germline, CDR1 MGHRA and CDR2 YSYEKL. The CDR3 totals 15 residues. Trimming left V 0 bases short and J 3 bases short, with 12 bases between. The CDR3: CASSQEDRTGYEQYF. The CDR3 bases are TGCGCCAGCAGCCAAGAGGATCGTACAGGCTACGAGCAGTACTTC.

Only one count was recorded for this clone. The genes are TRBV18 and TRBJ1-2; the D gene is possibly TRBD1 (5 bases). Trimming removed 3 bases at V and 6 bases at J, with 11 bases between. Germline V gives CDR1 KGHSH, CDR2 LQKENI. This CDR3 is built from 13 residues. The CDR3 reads CASSPVGGDGYTF. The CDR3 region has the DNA TGTGCCAGCTCACCCGTGGGAGGGGATGGCTACACCTTC.

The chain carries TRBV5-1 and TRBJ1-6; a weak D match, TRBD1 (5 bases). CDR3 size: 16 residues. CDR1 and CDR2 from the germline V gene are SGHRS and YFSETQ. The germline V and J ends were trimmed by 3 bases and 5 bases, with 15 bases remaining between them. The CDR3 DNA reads TGCGCCAGCAGCTCGTCCCAGGGCACCCATAATTCACCCCTCCACTTT. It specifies CASSSSQGTHNSPLHF. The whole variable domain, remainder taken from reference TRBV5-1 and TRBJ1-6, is KAGVTQTPRYLIKTRGQQVTLSCSPISGHRSVSWYQQTPGQGLQFLFEYFSETQRNKGNFPGRFSGRQFSNSRSEMNVSTLELGDSALYLCASSSSQGTHNSPLHFGNGTRLTVT.

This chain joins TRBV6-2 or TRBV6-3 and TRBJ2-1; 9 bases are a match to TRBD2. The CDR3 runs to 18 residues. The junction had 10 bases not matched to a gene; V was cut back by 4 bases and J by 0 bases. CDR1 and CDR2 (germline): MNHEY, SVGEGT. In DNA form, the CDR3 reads TGTGCCAGCAGTTCTTCTAGCGGGACCCCACGCTCCTACAATGAGCAGTTCTTC. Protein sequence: CASSSSSGTPRSYNEQFF.

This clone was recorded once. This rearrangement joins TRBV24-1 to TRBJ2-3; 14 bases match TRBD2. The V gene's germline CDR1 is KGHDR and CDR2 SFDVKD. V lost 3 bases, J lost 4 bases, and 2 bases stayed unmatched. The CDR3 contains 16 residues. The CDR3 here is CATSDPGLAGADTQYF. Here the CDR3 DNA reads TGTGCCACCAGTGATCCGGGACTAGCGGGAGCAGATACGCAGTATTTT.

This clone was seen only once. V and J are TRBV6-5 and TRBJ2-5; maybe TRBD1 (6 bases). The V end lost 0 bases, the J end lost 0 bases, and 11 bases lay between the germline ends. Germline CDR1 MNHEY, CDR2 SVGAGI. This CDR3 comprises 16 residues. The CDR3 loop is CASSYSSPGDQETQYF. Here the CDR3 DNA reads TGTGCCAGCAGTTACTCGTCCCCAGGGGACCAAGAGACCCAGTACTTC.

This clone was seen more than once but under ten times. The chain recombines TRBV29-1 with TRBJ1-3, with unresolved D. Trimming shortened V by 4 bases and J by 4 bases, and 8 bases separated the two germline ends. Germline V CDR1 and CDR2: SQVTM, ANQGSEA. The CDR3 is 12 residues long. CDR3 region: CSVGGLGNTIYF. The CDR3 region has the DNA TGCAGCGTTGGTGGCCTCGGAAACACCATATATTTT.

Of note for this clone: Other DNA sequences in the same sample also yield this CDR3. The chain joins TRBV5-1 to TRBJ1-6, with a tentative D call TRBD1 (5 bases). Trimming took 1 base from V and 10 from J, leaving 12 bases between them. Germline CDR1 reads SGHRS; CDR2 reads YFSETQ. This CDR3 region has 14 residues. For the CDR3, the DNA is TGCGCCAGCAGCTTGTCGGATTCAGGGTCACCCCTCCACTTT. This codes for CASSLSDSGSPLHF.

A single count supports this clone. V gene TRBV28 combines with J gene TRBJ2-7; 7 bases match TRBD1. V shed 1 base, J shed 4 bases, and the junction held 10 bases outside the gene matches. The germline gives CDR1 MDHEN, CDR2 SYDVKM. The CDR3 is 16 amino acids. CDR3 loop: CASSLSGTGVLYEQYF. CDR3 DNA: TGTGCCAGCAGTTTATCAGGTACAGGGGTACTATACGAGCAGTACTTC. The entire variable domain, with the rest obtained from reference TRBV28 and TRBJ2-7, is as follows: DVKVTQSSRYLVKRTGEKVFLECVQDMDHENMFWYRQDPGLGLRLIYFSYDVKMKEKGDIPEGYSVSREKKERFSLILESASTNQTSMYLCASSLSGTGVLYEQYFGPGTRLTVT.

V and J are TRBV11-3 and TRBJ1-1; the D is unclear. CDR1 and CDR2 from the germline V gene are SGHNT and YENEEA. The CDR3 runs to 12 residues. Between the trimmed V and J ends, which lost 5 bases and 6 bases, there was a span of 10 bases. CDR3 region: CASSPSGSEAFF. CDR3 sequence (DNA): TGTGCCAGCAGCCCAAGTGGCTCTGAAGCTTTCTTT.

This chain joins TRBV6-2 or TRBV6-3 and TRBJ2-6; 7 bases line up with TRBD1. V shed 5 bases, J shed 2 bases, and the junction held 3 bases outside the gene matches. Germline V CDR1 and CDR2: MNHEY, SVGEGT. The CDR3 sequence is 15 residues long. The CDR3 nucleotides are TGTGCCAGCAGTAACGACAGGGCTGGGGCCAACGTCCTGACTTTC. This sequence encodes CASSNDRAGANVLTF.

CDR3 protein: CASSPTTSKGLRGYF. DNA of the CDR3: TGTGCCAGCAGCCCAACTACTAGCAAGGGACTACGGGGGTACTTC. V gene TRBV7-2 combines with J gene TRBJ2-7; 7 positions agree with TRBD2. CDR3 length: 15 amino acids. Trimming cost V 5 bases and J 12 bases; bases outside gene matches: 19. Looked up from germline, CDR1 is SGHTA and CDR2 is FQGNSA.

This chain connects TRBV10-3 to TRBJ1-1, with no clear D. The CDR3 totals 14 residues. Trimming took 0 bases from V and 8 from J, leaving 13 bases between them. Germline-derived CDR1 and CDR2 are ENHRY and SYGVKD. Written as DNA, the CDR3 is TGTGCCATCAGTGAGTCCGGGTCCATCTCCGAAGCTTTCTTT. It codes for CAISESGSISEAFF.

CDR3 amino acids: CASSENDRGNTEAFF. The CDR3 DNA reads TGTGCCAGCAGTGAAAATGACAGGGGGAACACTGAAGCTTTCTTT. V and J are TRBV6-1 and TRBJ1-1; 8 bases are shared with TRBD1. The CDR3 runs to 15 residues. The V and J ends lost 2 bases and 1 base, in that order; junction bases with no gene match: 3. CDR1 and CDR2 from the germline V gene are MNHNS and SASEGT.

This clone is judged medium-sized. The CDR3 DNA reads TGTGCCAGCAGTCAACGGTCGAAGAACACCATATATTTT. Amino acid sequence: CASSQRSKNTIYF. J is TRBJ1-3 and V is TRBV12-3 or TRBV12-4; the D is unclear. The CDR3 runs to 13 residues. V was clipped by 5 bases and J by 7 bases, with 12 bases between them.

The CDR3 loop reads CASSNRQGMNTEAFF. DNA for the CDR3: TGTGCCAGCAGTAATAGACAGGGAATGAACACTGAAGCTTTCTTT. The rearrangement links TRBV27 to TRBJ1-1; 7 nucleotides agree with TRBD1. The CDR3 is 15 residues long. J was trimmed by 0 bases and V by 5 bases; bases with no gene match: 6. CDR1 is MNHEY, CDR2 SMNVEV, per germline (reference sequence).

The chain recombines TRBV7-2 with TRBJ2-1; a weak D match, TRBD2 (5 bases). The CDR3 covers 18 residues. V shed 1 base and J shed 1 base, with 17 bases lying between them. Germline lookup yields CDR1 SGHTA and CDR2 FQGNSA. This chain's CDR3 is CASSLEMTRALSYNEQFF. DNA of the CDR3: TGTGCCAGCAGCTTAGAAATGACGAGGGCCTTATCCTACAATGAGCAGTTCTTC.

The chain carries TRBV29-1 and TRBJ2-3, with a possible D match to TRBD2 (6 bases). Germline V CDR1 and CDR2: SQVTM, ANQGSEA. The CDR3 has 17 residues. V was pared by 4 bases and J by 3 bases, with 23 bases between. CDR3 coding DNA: TGCAGCGTTGGACCCCAAGGGTGGGGAGGAAGAACAGATACGCAGTATTTT. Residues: CSVGPQGWGGRTDTQYF.

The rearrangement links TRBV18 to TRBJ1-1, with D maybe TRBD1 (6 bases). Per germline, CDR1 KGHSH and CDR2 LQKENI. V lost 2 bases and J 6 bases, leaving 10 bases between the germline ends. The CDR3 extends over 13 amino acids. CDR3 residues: CASSPGGAAEAFF. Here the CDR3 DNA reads TGTGCCAGCTCACCAGGGGGCGCGGCTGAAGCTTTCTTT.

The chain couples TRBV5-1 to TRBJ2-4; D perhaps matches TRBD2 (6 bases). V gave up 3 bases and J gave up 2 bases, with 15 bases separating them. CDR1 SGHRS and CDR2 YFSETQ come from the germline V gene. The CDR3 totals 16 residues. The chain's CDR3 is CASSSEGGLSKNIQYF. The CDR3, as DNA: TGCGCCAGCAGCTCGGAAGGAGGGTTATCCAAAAACATTCAGTACTTC.